This TCR beta chain was sequenced for a study of shared clonotypes between healthy human individuals. Study findings and constraints: Naive subsets generally exceeded memory subsets in estimated richness.

V lost 2 bases and J lost 2; bases outside the gene matches: 3. CDR1 MDHEN and CDR2 SYDVKM come from the germline V gene. The CDR3 is 15 residues long. Produced via immunoSEQ multiplex PCR; TCRdb's table is partial and in-frame only. The sample includes a few million clones, around 93% of them seen just once. Turning to this clone: Its matching antigen is unknown. The identical CDR3 is also encoded by other nucleotide sequences in the sample.

CD45RO-negative, CCR7-selected cells formed the naive CD8 fraction, which excluded terminally differentiated effector memory CD45RA+ cells. The sample consisted of naive CD8+ T cells from PBMCs. The sequence derives from a man aged 18 to 30 in good health. Some clones in this sample may be carry-over from other donors' samples. V is TRBV28 and J is TRBJ2-1; TRBD1 aligns across 7 bases. CDR3 sequence reads: CASSLGTAPYNEQFF. As DNA, the CDR3 is TGTGCCAGCAGTTTAGGGACAGCCCCCTACAATGAGCAGTTCTTC.